This is a list of T cell receptor beta chains from one sample in a study of naive and memory T cell subsets. TCRdb fed the UMI-ligation and nested PCR reads into MiXCR, producing one record per CDR3 protein. The repertoire holds around 160,000 distinct CDR3 sequences, with over 15% as singletons. What was sequenced was naive CD4+ T cells from blood. The receptors were gathered from a human donor in good health. Both conserved end residues are part of each CDR3. A D gene is named only where the DNA matches it firmly. Rows may omit the clone size; those that give it use once, few, many or a size class.

clone_size: NA; j_call: TRBJ1-2; d_call: NA; v_call: TRBV7-2; cdr3_nt: TGTGCCAGCAGCCAAGTGGGGGGGTTAACTAACTATGGCTACACCTTC; cdr3_aa: CASSQVGGLTNYGYTF
clone_size: NA; j_call: TRBJ2-7; d_call: NA; v_call: TRBV2; cdr3_nt: TGTGCCAGCAGGGACTTAGCGGCGATGACCTACGAGCAGTACTTC; cdr3_aa: CASRDLAAMTYEQYF
clone_size: NA; j_call: TRBJ2-1; d_call: TRBD2; v_call: TRBV11-2; cdr3_nt: TGTGCCAGCAGTAAAGAAGAGGGGAAGAGGGGAGCCAGCGGGAGGGATGAGCAGTTCTTC; cdr3_aa: CASSKEEGKRGASGRDEQFF
clone_size: NA; j_call: TRBJ1-1; d_call: NA; v_call: TRBV6-4; cdr3_nt: TGTGCCAGCAGTGACAGGCCGGGGGGGACTGAAGCTTTCTTT; cdr3_aa: CASSDRPGGTEAFF
clone_size: few; j_call: TRBJ1-5; d_call: NA; v_call: TRBV6-2/TRBV6-3; cdr3_nt: TGTGCCAGCAGTTACACATCCGGGACACAATATAGCAATCAGCCCCAGCATTTT; cdr3_aa: CASSYTSGTQYSNQPQHF
clone_size: few; j_call: TRBJ2-7; d_call: NA; v_call: TRBV7-2; cdr3_nt: TGTGCCAGCTGTTTAGCGGAGTGCTACGAGCAGTACTTC; cdr3_aa: CASCLAECYEQYF
clone_size: few; j_call: TRBJ1-1; d_call: NA; v_call: TRBV10-3; cdr3_nt: TGTGCCATCAGGAGGAGGGGCGCCACTGAAGCTTTCTTT; cdr3_aa: CAIRRRGATEAFF
clone_size: NA; j_call: TRBJ2-2; d_call: TRBD2; v_call: TRBV19; cdr3_nt: TGTGCCAGTAGTGGACTAGCGGGAGCTAACACCGGGGAGCTGTTTTTT; cdr3_aa: CASSGLAGANTGELFF
clone_size: NA; j_call: TRBJ1-1; d_call: NA; v_call: TRBV5-1; cdr3_nt: TGCGCCAGCAGCTTGGAGGGGCCGGTAGCTTTCTTT; cdr3_aa: CASSLEGPVAFF
clone_size: few; j_call: TRBJ1-1; d_call: TRBD1; v_call: TRBV6-6; cdr3_nt: TGTGCCAGCAGCACCATCGGACAGGGTCACACTGAAGCTTTCTTT; cdr3_aa: CASSTIGQGHTEAFF
clone_size: few; j_call: TRBJ2-3; d_call: NA; v_call: TRBV20-1; cdr3_nt: TGCAGTGCTCCGTCATCTGGGAGGACAGATACGCAGTATTTT; cdr3_aa: CSAPSSGRTDTQYF
clone_size: few; j_call: TRBJ2-2; d_call: TRBD1; v_call: TRBV12-3/TRBV12-4; cdr3_nt: TGTGCCAGCACCCTGGGACAGGGGGACACCGGGGAGCTGTTTTTT; cdr3_aa: CASTLGQGDTGELFF
clone_size: few; j_call: TRBJ1-4; d_call: NA; v_call: TRBV20-1; cdr3_nt: TGCAGTGCTAGGGACACCGATAAGTTAGAAAAACTGTTTTTT; cdr3_aa: CSARDTDKLEKLFF
clone_size: few; j_call: TRBJ2-7; d_call: TRBD1; v_call: TRBV28; cdr3_nt: TGTGCCAGCAGTTTATATGTGACAGGGAGCTACGAGCAGTACTTC; cdr3_aa: CASSLYVTGSYEQYF
clone_size: many; j_call: TRBJ2-2; d_call: NA; v_call: TRBV20-1; cdr3_nt: TGCAGTGCTAGTTTCAGGGAAAACACCGGGGAGCTGTTTTTT; cdr3_aa: CSASFRENTGELFF
clone_size: NA; j_call: TRBJ1-1; d_call: NA; v_call: TRBV3-1; cdr3_nt: TGTGCCAGCAGCCAAGATCGGCCCGGGGGCGCTGAAGCTTTCTTT; cdr3_aa: CASSQDRPGGAEAFF
clone_size: many; j_call: TRBJ2-3; d_call: TRBD2; v_call: TRBV7-8; cdr3_nt: TGTGCCAGCAGCTTAGGACTAGCGGGAGATGGGGATACGCAGTATTTT; cdr3_aa: CASSLGLAGDGDTQYF
clone_size: NA; j_call: TRBJ1-6; d_call: NA; v_call: TRBV7-8; cdr3_nt: TGTGCCAGCAGCTTAGGACAGGCCAATAATTCACCCCTCCACTTT; cdr3_aa: CASSLGQANNSPLHF
clone_size: few; j_call: TRBJ1-5; d_call: NA; v_call: TRBV6-2/TRBV6-3; cdr3_nt: TGTGCCAGCAGCCCATCCCGTCAGCCCCAGCATTTT; cdr3_aa: CASSPSRQPQHF
clone_size: few; j_call: TRBJ2-5; d_call: TRBD2; v_call: TRBV20-1; cdr3_nt: TGCAGTGCTAGAGAGAATAGCGGGGTACAAGAGACCCAGTACTTC; cdr3_aa: CSARENSGVQETQYF
clone_size: NA; j_call: TRBJ1-3; d_call: TRBD1; v_call: TRBV14; cdr3_nt: TGTGCCAGCAGCCAAGTGGGACAGACTTTCGGAAACACCATATATTTT; cdr3_aa: CASSQVGQTFGNTIYF
clone_size: many; j_call: TRBJ2-1; d_call: NA; v_call: TRBV5-4; cdr3_nt: TGTGCCAGCAGCCAAGCGGTAACCATTCTAAATGAGCAGTTCTTC; cdr3_aa: CASSQAVTILNEQFF
clone_size: few; j_call: TRBJ2-5; d_call: NA; v_call: TRBV29-1; cdr3_nt: TGCAGCGGTGGACCGGGACACCTAGAGACCCAGTACTTC; cdr3_aa: CSGGPGHLETQYF